These 11 T cell receptor beta chains share one sample of origin, sequenced in a study of cytomegalovirus exposure and HLA in healthy donors (TCRdb year 2017). Library preparation employed the immunoSEQ multiplex PCR assay. For the multiplex PCR, a mixture combining 60 forward primers for TCR Vbeta segments and 13 reverse primers for TCR Jbeta segments was used. TCRdb stores this immuneACCESS table with in-frame sequences only. Part of the clones is absent; in the studies checked, under half of the shortfall reflects unresolved V genes, and no reason is known for the rest. The sample records about 130,000 clones, approximately 82% of which are singletons. 2% to 3% of the sample is in the top ten clones. The sample comprised PBMCs. These receptors all come from a man over 45 in good health and CMV-seronegative.

The gene calls are TRBV9 and TRBJ2-5, with 7 bases aligning to TRBD2. Judging by the DNA end, TRBJ2-7 fits better; the J call may be wrong. CDR3 length equals 14 residues. The germline gives CDR1 SGDLS, CDR2 YYNGEE. The CDR3 is CASSTQWGGSEQYF. In DNA form, the CDR3 reads TGTGCCAGCAGCACACAGTGGGGGGGTAGCGAGCAGTACTTC.

J is TRBJ2-7 and V is TRBV5-1; possible D gene TRBD1, 5 bases. Germline-derived CDR1 and CDR2 are SGHRS and YFSETQ. V lost 0 bases to trimming and J lost 3 bases, with 10 bases between them. The CDR3 is 14 residues long. This CDR3 reads CASSLADTIYEQYF. CDR3 sequence (DNA): TGCGCCAGCAGCTTGGCGGACACTATCTACGAGCAGTACTTC.

Turning to this clone: Other DNA sequences from this sample encode an identical CDR3 as well. The chain couples TRBV9 to TRBJ1-2, with TRBD1 matching over 7 bases. The trim removed 4 bases at V and 6 bases at J, leaving 6 bases unmatched. CDR1 is SGDLS, CDR2 YYNGEE, per germline. The CDR3 totals 13 residues. The CDR3 sequence is CASSTRGQNGYTF. The CDR3 DNA follows: TGTGCCAGCAGCACCAGGGGACAGAATGGCTACACCTTC.

The V gene is TRBV6-1, the J gene TRBJ1-5; D gene unclear. CDR1 is MNHNS, CDR2 SASEGT, per germline. This CDR3 spans 15 amino acids. Trimming shortened V by 1 base and J by 1 base, and 8 bases separated the two germline ends. The CDR3 coding sequence is TGTGCCAGCAGTGAAGGCGCGCGGAGCAATCAGCCCCAGCATTTT. Translating gives CASSEGARSNQPQHF.

This clone was found once. The V call is TRBV5-1, the J call TRBJ2-1; 13 positions match TRBD2. With 3 bases clipped from V and 1 base from J, the junction kept 4 bases outside the gene matches. CDR3 length: 17 amino acids. Per germline, CDR1 SGHRS and CDR2 YFSETQ. CDR3 in amino acids: CASSSLAGGLSYNEQFF. CDR3 DNA: TGCGCCAGCAGCTCACTAGCGGGGGGGTTATCCTACAATGAGCAGTTCTTC.

The J gene is TRBJ2-7, the V gene TRBV2; 7 positions match TRBD2. The CDR3 covers 17 residues. Germline CDR1 and CDR2: SNHLY and FYNNEI. J lost 2 bases, V lost 0 bases, and 10 bases had no gene match. The CDR3 reads CASSEALSLAVTYEQYF. The CDR3 region has the DNA TGTGCCAGCAGTGAAGCGCTTTCCCTAGCGGTGACCTACGAGCAGTACTTC.

This sequence joins TRBV5-1 and TRBJ1-2; 8 nucleotides agree with TRBD1. The germline V gene has CDR1 SGHRS and CDR2 YFSETQ. Unmatched junction bases numbered 2, after V lost 0 bases and J lost 7 bases. The CDR3 is 13 amino acids. The CDR3 is CASSLAGGFGYTF. DNA for the CDR3: TGCGCCAGCAGCTTGGCAGGGGGCTTTGGCTACACCTTC.

This clone was picked up one time. This rearrangement joins TRBV5-4 to TRBJ2-6; 10 bases are a match to TRBD2. V lost 6 bases, J lost 4 bases, and 10 bases stayed unmatched. Germline CDR1 and CDR2: SGHNT and YYREEE (reference sequence). This CDR3 is 17 amino acids long. For the CDR3, the DNA is TGTGCCAGCAACGCGCTAGCGGGGGCCCCGGGGGCCAACGTCCTGACTTTC. Translated: CASNALAGAPGANVLTF.

This clone was seen once. The CDR3 region is CATGDQSDEQYF. The CDR3 nucleotides read TGTGCCACGGGGGATCAATCGGACGAGCAGTACTTC. V gene TRBV19 combines with J gene TRBJ2-7; tentative D call: TRBD2 (6 bases). From germline, CDR1 is LNHDA and CDR2 SQIVND (reference sequence). The CDR3 spans 12 residues. V shed 10 bases and J shed 5 bases, with 15 bases lying between them.

A few counts support this clone. This chain connects TRBV19 to TRBJ2-1; 13 nucleotides agree with TRBD2. J lost 8 bases, V lost 5 bases, and 9 bases had no gene match. Germline CDR1 is LNHDA and CDR2 is SQIVND (reference sequence). The CDR3 extends over 16 amino acids. CDR3 sequence: CASSLRLAGGRDEQFF. The CDR3 nucleotides read TGTGCCAGTAGTCTTCGACTAGCGGGGGGACGGGATGAGCAGTTCTTC.

The rearrangement uses TRBV28 and TRBJ1-2, with D possibly matching TRBD1 (5 bases). The CDR3 spans 13 residues. V was shortened by 3 bases and J by 5 bases, with 10 bases between the two germline ends. Germline lookup yields CDR1 MDHEN and CDR2 SYDVKM. The CDR3 nucleotides read TGTGCCAGCAGTTTGTCCAGGGCTTATGGCTACACCTTC. Its translation: CASSLSRAYGYTF.